A selection of T cell receptor beta chains follows, all from one sample in a study of OX40 agonist ivuxolimab in advanced cancers. Clones were read by immunoSEQ multiplex PCR, and TCRdb kept only the in-frame ones, dropping some. The table includes about 6,700 clones, roughly 93% detected once. The starting material was CD4+ or CD8+ T cells sorted from blood, obtained in a trial of the OX40 agonist ivuxolimab. The receptor source for this set is an adult with an advanced solid tumor such as melanoma, head and neck, liver or kidney cancer. CDR3s include the opening cysteine and the closing phenylalanine or tryptophan. Fields, in order: J gene, V gene, clone size, D gene, CDR3 protein, CDR3 DNA. D genes are given only for firm matches. Clone size appears in some rows only: once, few, many, or a class for an expanded clone.

TRBJ1-4	TRBV5-1	NA	NA	CASSRAGSGEKLFF	TGCGCCAGCAGTCGGGCAGGCAGCGGGGAAAAACTGTTTTTT
TRBJ1-1	TRBV19	NA	TRBD1	CASSTQGSDEAFF	TGTGCCAGTAGTACACAGGGGAGTGATGAAGCTTTCTTT
TRBJ2-1	TRBV4-1	NA	NA	CASSPGHSGSYNEQFF	TGCGCCAGCAGCCCGGGTCATAGCGGATCCTACAATGAGCAGTTCTTC
TRBJ1-6	TRBV5-4	NA	NA	CASSPGWGVNSPLHF	TGTGCCAGCAGCCCCGGGTGGGGGGTGAATTCACCCCTCCACTTT
TRBJ2-5	TRBV5-1	NA	TRBD2	CASSLEGGLARETQYF	TGCGCCAGCAGCTTGGAGGGAGGACTAGCTCGAGAGACCCAGTACTTC
TRBJ1-6	TRBV9	NA	NA	CASSPRGDSPLHF	TGTGCCAGCAGCCCCAGGGGAGATTCACCCCTCCACTTT
TRBJ1-4	TRBV19	once	NA	CASSPTGTHNEKLFF	TGTGCCAGTAGTCCAACCGGGACACATAATGAAAAACTGTTTTTT
TRBJ2-7	TRBV5-4	NA	TRBD2	CASSLSGSSYEQYF	TGTGCCAGCAGCTTGAGCGGGAGCTCCTACGAGCAGTACTTC
TRBJ2-2	TRBV5-1	NA	NA	CASSPPNIPGELFF	TGCGCCAGCAGCCCCCCCAATATCCCCGGGGAGCTGTTTTTT
TRBJ2-6	TRBV30	once	NA	CAWSKDNSGANVLTF	TGTGCCTGGAGTAAGGACAACTCTGGGGCCAACGTCCTGACTTTC
TRBJ1-5	TRBV19	NA	NA	CASRRVGQPQHF	TGTGCCAGTAGAAGGGTCGGTCAGCCCCAGCATTTT
TRBJ2-1	TRBV11-2	NA	NA	CASISTGKGANEQFF	TGTGCCAGCATCTCCACAGGGAAAGGGGCCAATGAGCAGTTCTTC
TRBJ1-1	TRBV29-1	NA	NA	CSVVQRMNTEAFF	TGCAGCGTTGTCCAGCGGATGAACACTGAAGCTTTCTTT
TRBJ2-7	TRBV21-1	NA	NA	CASPDYSWEQYF	TGTGCCAGCCCGGACTACTCGTGGGAGCAGTACTTC
TRBJ2-2	TRBV5-4	once	NA	CASSEIDRELFF	TGTGCCAGCAGCGAGATAGACAGGGAGCTGTTTTTT
TRBJ1-3	TRBV4-1	once	NA	CASSQDSLTGNTIYF	TGCGCCAGCAGCCAAGATTCCCTTACTGGAAACACCATATATTTT
TRBJ2-2	TRBV19	NA	TRBD2	CASSQIAGRTGELFF	TGTGCCAGTAGCCAAATAGCGGGACGCACCGGGGAGCTGTTTTTT
TRBJ2-1	TRBV6-1	NA	TRBD2	CASMPSGRVNEQFF	TGTGCCAGCATGCCCAGCGGGAGGGTAAATGAGCAGTTCTTC
TRBJ1-1	TRBV2	NA	TRBD1	CASSRDRVWRNTEAFF	TGTGCCAGCAGTCGGGACAGGGTGTGGAGGAACACTGAAGCTTTCTTT
TRBJ2-3	TRBV7-8	NA	NA	CASSYRLSSTDTQYF	TGTGCCAGCAGCTATCGACTATCTAGCACAGATACGCAGTATTTT
TRBJ2-3	TRBV5-1	once	NA	CASSPRRAAKDTQYF	TGCGCCAGCAGTCCGAGGAGGGCCGCGAAAGATACGCAGTATTTT
TRBJ2-1	TRBV7-9	NA	NA	CASARNEQFF	TGTGCCAGCGCGAGGAATGAGCAGTTCTTC
TRBJ2-7	TRBV5-4	NA	NA	CASRPGDGDEQYF	TGTGCCAGCCGTCCAGGCGACGGGGACGAGCAGTACTTC
TRBJ2-3	TRBV11-2	NA	NA	CASSLMLSGSTDTQYF	TGTGCCAGCAGCTTAATGCTTAGCGGCAGCACAGATACGCAGTATTTT